Presented here are 12 T cell receptor beta chains from one specimen sequenced in a study of T cells in Graves' hyperthyroidism and ophthalmopathy. Using RNA transcripts as the source, TCR beta CDR3 regions were amplified. The primer set for the first-round RT-PCR of the TCR CDR3 was HTBI. MiXCR, run by TCRdb on the multiplex PCR reads, gives a single entry per CDR3 protein. The sample holds nearly 750,000 distinct CDR3 sequences; roughly 32% are singletons and the top ten take roughly 31%. Sequenced: blood. The origin of the receptors is a middle-aged woman with Graves' hyperthyroidism.

The V gene is TRBV6-1, the J gene TRBJ2-2; D ambiguous. Trimming removed 7 bases at V and 1 base at J, with 13 bases between. This CDR3 has 15 residues. Germline lookup yields CDR1 MNHNS and CDR2 SASEGT. The CDR3, as DNA: TGTGCCAGCAAACCTTCAGGAAAGAACACCGGGGAGCTGTTTTTT. Its protein product is CASKPSGKNTGELFF.

This clonotype was detected many times. This chain joins TRBV14 and TRBJ1-2; no clear D. The V and J ends lost 8 bases and 8 bases respectively, with 12 bases between them. The CDR3 is 11 residues long. Germline CDR1 is SGHDN and CDR2 is FVKESK. In DNA form, the CDR3 reads TGTGCCAGCGGACGCCTGGGGGGCTACACCTTC. Translated: CASGRLGGYTF.

The genes are TRBV6-5 and TRBJ1-2; the D gene is possibly TRBD1 (6 bases). Trimming removed 0 bases from V and 5 bases from J, with 13 bases in between. Per germline, CDR1 MNHEY and CDR2 SVGAGI. CDR3 length: 15 residues. In nucleotides, the CDR3 is TGTGCCAGCAGTTACTCAACAGGGCCGAGGTATGGCTACACCTTC. It encodes CASSYSTGPRYGYTF.

Ten or more counts support this clonotype. This chain connects TRBV20-1 to TRBJ2-7, with 10 bases identical to TRBD2. The CDR3 covers 12 residues. Germline trimming cut 3 bases from V and 12 bases from J; bases unmatched to any gene: 8. Germline CDR1 reads DFQATT; CDR2 reads SNEGSKA (reference sequence). CDR3 sequence (DNA): TGCAGTGCTAGGCTAGCGGGGGAACTTCGGTACTTC. Its translation: CSARLAGELRYF.

Ten or more counts support this clonotype. The V and J genes are TRBV12-3 or TRBV12-4 and TRBJ1-2; D is possibly TRBD1 (6 bases). V was pared by 6 bases and J by 6 bases, with 17 bases between. The CDR3 sequence is 14 residues long. The CDR3 bases are TGTGCCAGCAGCCGCCCGGGGCAGGGGAATGGCTACACCTTC. Protein sequence: CASSRPGQGNGYTF.

This chain links TRBV7-2 with TRBJ1-1; perhaps TRBD1 as D (6 bases). This CDR3 contains 17 residues. V gave up 4 bases and J gave up 2 bases, with 20 bases separating them. Germline V gives CDR1 SGHTA, CDR2 FQGNSA. In DNA, the CDR3 is TGTGCCAGCAGCTCACCTCGGGGGCGTGGAATCAACACTGAAGCTTTCTTT. Amino acids: CASSSPRGRGINTEAFF.

The CDR3 region has the DNA TGTGCCAGCGTGGACAGGGGGTCAGCAGATACGCAGTATTTT. Translated: CASVDRGSADTQYF. This chain joins TRBV6-1 and TRBJ2-3, with 10 bases lining up with TRBD1. Germline values: CDR1 MNHNS, CDR2 SASEGT. This CDR3 is 14 amino acids long. The J segment lost 4 bases and the V segment lost 8 bases, leaving 6 bases of the junction unmatched.

To note about this clonotype: In this CDR3 the conserved last residue, phenylalanine or tryptophan, is missing, so a read error is likely. V and J are TRBV10-3 and TRBJ2-7; weak D call: TRBD1 (6 bases). V was shortened by 10 bases and J by 2 bases, with 18 bases between the two germline ends. The CDR3 contains 14 residues. Germline V lookup: CDR1 ENHRY, CDR2 SYGVKD. CDR3 sequence: CASERQESTYEQYL. Written as DNA, the CDR3 is TGTGCCAGCGAGAGACAGGAATCCACCTACGAGCAGTACCTC.

A note on this clonotype: A read error may produce the germline difference seen at one junction end. The rearrangement links TRBV2 to TRBJ1-4; 7 nucleotides match TRBD1. The CDR3 has 12 residues. Germline V CDR1 and CDR2: SNHLY, FYNNEI. CDR3 protein: CASRQGGEKLCF. The CDR3 DNA sequence: TGTGCCAGTCGACAGGGCGGTGAAAAACTGTGTTTT.

This clonotype showed up many times. The gene calls are TRBV29-1 and TRBJ1-1, with 9 nucleotides matching TRBD1. The CDR3 is 16 residues long. CDR1 is SQVTM and CDR2 is ANQGSEA in the germline V gene. Trimming cost V 4 bases and J 4 bases; bases outside gene matches: 13. The CDR3 DNA reads as TGCAGCGTTGGCGGACAGGGGTACGTTTGGGGCACTGAAGCTTTCTTT. This encodes CSVGGQGYVWGTEAFF.

This clonotype was seen ten or more times. The CDR3 reads CSVEDSDTSHGYTF. Here the CDR3 DNA reads TGCAGCGTTGAAGACTCGGACACCAGCCATGGCTACACCTTC. J is TRBJ1-2 and V is TRBV29-1, with D possibly TRBD1 on 5 matching bases. The CDR3 is 14 amino acids. Trimming took off 0 bases at V and 6 bases at J, with 14 bases between the two ends. Germline V gene data show CDR1 as SQVTM and CDR2 as ANQGSEA. Using reference TRBV29-1 and TRBJ1-2 for the parts outside the CDR3, the full variable domain is SAVISQKPSRDICQRGTSLTIQCQVDSQVTMMFWYRQQPGQSLTLIATANQGSEATYESGFVIDKFPISRPNLTFSTLTVSNMSPEDSSIYLCSVEDSDTSHGYTFGSGTRLTVV.

The V gene is TRBV29-1, the J gene TRBJ2-2; 9 nucleotides line up with TRBD1. This CDR3 comprises 13 residues. The V gene end was trimmed by 7 bases and the J gene end by 7 bases; junction bases not matched to a gene: 7. Looked up from germline, CDR1 is SQVTM and CDR2 is ANQGSEA. The CDR3 bases are TGCAGCGCCCTCCGGACAGGGGACGGGGAGCTGTTTTTT. It is translated as CSALRTGDGELFF.